The 2 T cell receptor beta chains in this list originate from one sample, sequenced in a study of T-cell memory formation after mild COVID-19. MiXCR, run by TCRdb on the 5' RACE reads, gives a single entry per CDR3 protein. This sample has approximately 350,000 distinct CDR3 sequences, with 28% found just once. Sequencing was done on a sample of PBMCs or a T cell subset sorted from them (not recorded which). The receptors derive from an adult woman who had mild COVID-19 (a few samples of this study predate the infection). Cell type and time point are not known.

The chain joins TRBV28 to TRBJ2-7, with 7 bases matching TRBD1. CDR1 is MDHEN and CDR2 is SYDVKM in the germline V gene. CDR3 length: 14 amino acids. J gave up 3 bases and V 8 bases, and 10 bases lay outside the gene matches. The CDR3 bases are TGTGCCAGCGTGATACCGGGACAGCTCTACGAGCAGTACTTC. It yields the protein CASVIPGQLYEQYF.

This clonotype was observed a few times. This rearrangement joins TRBV7-2 to TRBJ2-7; D may be TRBD1 or TRBD2 (5 bases each). The germline CDR1 and CDR2 sequences are SGHTA and FQGNSA. This CDR3 is built from 17 residues. The ends were cut back, 5 bases at V and 2 bases at J, with 22 bases in the middle. The CDR3 sequence: CASSPGAGFGATYEQYF. The CDR3 region has the DNA TGTGCCAGCAGCCCCGGTGCCGGCTTCGGGGCGACCTACGAGCAGTACTTC.